A selection of T cell receptor beta chains follows, all from one sample in a study of cytomegalovirus exposure and HLA in healthy donors. Libraries were prepared by immunoSEQ multiplex PCR; TCRdb keeps only in-frame clonotypes and omits some of them. The table records 100,000 to 120,000 clones, approximately 89% of them present only once. Sequenced input: PBMCs. The receptors stem from a woman under 30 in good health and CMV-seronegative. Each CDR3 is given without its conserved first and last residue. A D gene is named only where the DNA matches it firmly.

d_gene	v_gene	CDR3aa
.	TRBV5-5	ASSLALGPQETQY
.	TRBV5-1	ASSLGQVYEQY
.	TRBV18	ASSPAGDTQY
.	TRBV4-1	ASSHLRGEKLF
.	TRBV2	ASSEQNTEAF
TRBD2	TRBV19	ATMDRAGGFTGELF
.	TRBV9	ASSVDEAKGTDTQY
.	TRBV4-3	ASSQDLTGIGLKKLF
.	TRBV29-1	SVDSLGYT
TRBD1	TRBV30	AWSVGQGAETQY
TRBD1	TRBV6-4	ASRRQGSGNTEAF
.	TRBV9	ASSVGDIGAEQY
TRBD2	TRBV6-5	ASSYGTSGSVEQF
TRBD1	TRBV6-5	ASSAGTGGTEAF
.	TRBV6-5	ASSSQQGSQPQH
TRBD1	TRBV25-1	ASSARQGGTEAF
.	TRBV9	ASSVVATPGGYT
.	TRBV19	ASKGQPSNTEAF
TRBD1	TRBV7-3	ASSLRTGGFTEAF
.	TRBV14	ASSQARGYSYEQY
.	TRBV27	ASSLGPQPYEQY
.	TRBV14	ASSQPRRDQTEAF
.	TRBV5-8	ASSPWGDDGYT
TRBD1	TRBV7-9	ASSLYRGRNQPQH
TRBD2	TRBV23-1	ASRPLGIAGGADTQY
TRBD1	TRBV6-4	ASGKGAPNEQF
.	TRBV6-1	ASSGGLGTDTQY
TRBD2	TRBV27	ASTAGLAGAYEQY
.	TRBV2	ASSEQETQY
TRBD1	TRBV7-9	ASSLEGARGYT
TRBD2	TRBV9	ASSAGSGLAEEQY
TRBD2	TRBV5-1	ASSLARAGASNTGELF
.	TRBV5-1	ASSLIGGGSYGYT
.	TRBV19	ASSIEERQY
TRBD1	TRBV15	ATSQGGPGTDTQY
.	TRBV9	ASSPLDNYEQY
.	TRBV11-2	ASSLMDRGQPQH
.	TRBV7-6	ASSLAQEREQY
.	TRBV5-4	ASSWTPVGTFVTNEKLF
.	TRBV7-9	ASSIGRGRQPQH
.	TRBV19	ASSLENEKLF
TRBD2	TRBV7-2	ASSSVSGGYNEQF
TRBD1	TRBV5-1	ASSPRAGTGKETQY
TRBD2	TRBV7-6	ASSPGRGTDKETQY
TRBD1	TRBV27	ASSSNSGTGSNQPQH
TRBD1	TRBV2	ASSEAYRGSQY
.	TRBV6-5	ASTVNTEAF
TRBD2	TRBV4-2	ASSQEGGYQETQY
TRBD2	TRBV5-8	ASSLARRLAGVADTQY
.	TRBV5-1	ASSQGTHPGPQH
TRBD1	TRBV5-4	ASSSGTGQEKLF
.	TRBV7-2	ASSPVTSSYEQY
.	TRBV27	ASTPGVLGNEQF
.	TRBV18	ASSPPGASHMNTEAF